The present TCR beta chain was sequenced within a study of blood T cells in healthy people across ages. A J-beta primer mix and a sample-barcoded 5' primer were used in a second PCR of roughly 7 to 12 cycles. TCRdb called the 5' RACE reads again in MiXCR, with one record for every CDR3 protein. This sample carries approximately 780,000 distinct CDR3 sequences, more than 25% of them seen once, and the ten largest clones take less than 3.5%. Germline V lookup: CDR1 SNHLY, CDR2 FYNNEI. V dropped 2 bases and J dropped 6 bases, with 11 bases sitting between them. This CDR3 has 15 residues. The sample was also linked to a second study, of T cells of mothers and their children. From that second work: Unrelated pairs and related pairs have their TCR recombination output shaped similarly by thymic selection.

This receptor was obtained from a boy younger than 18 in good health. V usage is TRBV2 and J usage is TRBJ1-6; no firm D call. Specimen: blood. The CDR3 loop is CASSEFGRVNSPLHF. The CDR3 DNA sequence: TGTGCCAGCAGTGAATTTGGTCGTGTTAATTCACCCCTCCACTTT.